Listed here are 14 T cell receptor beta chains from one sample, sequenced in a study of T cell responses to AZD1222 COVID-19 vaccine. Produced via immunoSEQ multiplex PCR; TCRdb's table is partial and in-frame only. The table includes 120,000 to 150,000 clones, about 89% detected once. The sample in question was peripheral blood, obtained on day 0 of AZD1222 vaccination. The receptors originated from an adult in good health.

The V gene is TRBV5-1, the J gene TRBJ1-3, with unresolved D. The CDR3 length is 17 residues. The germline gives CDR1 SGHRS, CDR2 YFSETQ. Trimming cost V 0 bases and J 0 bases, with 13 bases left between them. CDR3 residues: CASSLVSPFLSGNTIYF. The CDR3 DNA reads as TGCGCCAGCAGCTTGGTGAGCCCGTTCCTCTCTGGAAACACCATATATTTT.

This chain connects TRBV5-4 to TRBJ2-1; 7 positions agree with TRBD2. CDR3 size: 15 residues. The V gene's germline CDR1 is SGHNT and CDR2 YYREEE (reference sequence). V was clipped by 4 bases and J by 9 bases; unmatched bases: 13. CDR3 amino acids: CASSRGTTMSGEQFF. The CDR3 DNA sequence: TGTGCCAGCAGCCGCGGGACTACCATGTCTGGTGAGCAGTTCTTC.

This chain uses TRBV19 with TRBJ2-1; D not resolved. Germline V gives CDR1 LNHDA, CDR2 SQIVND (reference sequence). This CDR3 has 12 amino acids. Trimming cost V 2 bases and J 7 bases, with 6 bases left between them. CDR3 sequence reads: CASSISQNEQFF. The CDR3, as DNA: TGTGCCAGTAGTATATCGCAAAATGAGCAGTTCTTC.

V and J are TRBV28 and TRBJ1-5; D gene ambiguous. The CDR3 covers 11 residues. Trimming left V 2 bases short and J 6 bases short, with 2 bases between. Germline CDR1 is MDHEN and CDR2 is SYDVKM. CDR3 sequence: CASSLGQPQHF. CDR3 bases: TGTGCCAGCAGTTTAGGTCAGCCCCAGCATTTT.

This chain uses TRBV7-9 with TRBJ2-7; 7 bases align to TRBD1. This CDR3 is built from 16 residues. Germline CDR1 SEHNR, CDR2 FQNEAQ (reference sequence). Trimming at V came to 5 bases and at J to 1 base, leaving 11 bases not matched to a gene. The CDR3 loop reads CASSLGTGASSYEQYF. In nucleotides, the CDR3 is TGTGCCAGCAGCCTAGGAACAGGGGCGTCGTCCTACGAGCAGTACTTC.

A few counts support this clone. The rearrangement uses TRBV7-8 and TRBJ2-1; D possibly corresponds to TRBD1 (5 bases). From germline, CDR1 is SGHVS and CDR2 FQNEAQ. CDR3 length: 13 residues. V was shortened by 1 base and J by 12 bases, with 13 bases between the two germline ends. CDR3 sequence (DNA): TGTGCCAGCAGCTTAGGGAGACAGTTGGGGCAGTTCTTC. Its translation: CASSLGRQLGQFF.

V usage is TRBV4-2 and J usage is TRBJ2-2; TRBD1 matches 9 bases. Per the germline V gene, CDR1 is LGHNA and CDR2 is YNFKEQ. V was pared by 6 bases and J by 5 bases, with 10 bases of the junction left unmatched. The CDR3 is made up of 16 amino acids. The CDR3 DNA follows: TGTGCCAGCAGAGAAAACCGGGACAGGGTTACCGGGGAGCTGTTTTTT. Residues: CASRENRDRVTGELFF.

The rearrangement links TRBV3-1 (or the pseudogene TRBV3-2) to TRBJ2-4; 15 nucleotides align to TRBD2. Germline CDR1 LGHDT, CDR2 YNNKEL (reference sequence). The CDR3 spans 17 residues. V lost 4 bases, J lost 0 bases, and 1 base stayed unmatched. The CDR3 DNA sequence: TGTGCCAGCAGCCGGACTAGCGGGAGGGGAGCCAAAAACATTCAGTACTTC. Protein: CASSRTSGRGAKNIQYF.

This rearrangement joins TRBV6-5 to TRBJ2-2; D is unclear. There are 15 residues in the CDR3. Germline V gene data show CDR1 as MNHEY and CDR2 as SVGAGI. V gave up 6 bases and J gave up 2 bases, with 13 bases separating them. The CDR3 is CASRSPPRNTGELFF. In DNA form, the CDR3 reads TGTGCCAGCAGGAGCCCTCCCCGTAACACCGGGGAGCTGTTTTTT.

The CDR3 protein is CASSLAGIYGYTF. The CDR3 DNA is TGTGCCAGCAGCTTAGCAGGGATCTATGGCTACACCTTC. The genes are TRBV11-2 and TRBJ1-2; possible D gene TRBD1, 5 bases. This CDR3 is 13 amino acids long. The V end was cut by 1 base, the J end by 4 bases, with 7 bases between. The V gene's germline CDR1 is SGHAT and CDR2 FQNNGV.

J is TRBJ2-3 and V is TRBV11-3, with 7 bases lining up with TRBD2. Germline lookup yields CDR1 SGHNT and CDR2 YENEEA. V lost 2 bases to trimming and J lost 3 bases; unmatched junction nucleotides: 5. The CDR3 is made up of 15 amino acids. This CDR3 reads CASSLRGGQTDTQYF. DNA of the CDR3: TGTGCCAGCAGCTTAAGGGGAGGGCAAACAGATACGCAGTATTTT.

This clone occurred once. The chain uses TRBV5-8 and TRBJ1-2; 8 bases line up with TRBD1. The CDR3 has 16 residues. The V segment lost 1 base and the J segment 3 bases; nucleotides outside the gene matches: 8. Germline V CDR1 and CDR2: SGHTS, YDEGEE. CDR3 sequence reads: CASSLRGQAPDYGYTF. CDR3 sequence (DNA): TGTGCCAGCAGCTTGCGGGGACAGGCCCCCGACTATGGCTACACCTTC.

The rearrangement uses TRBV2 and TRBJ1-4; 10 nucleotides align to TRBD1. The ends lost 8 bases at V and 8 bases at J; junction bases unmatched: 8. CDR3 length: 14 residues. Germline assignment: CDR1 SNHLY and CDR2 FYNNEI. CDR3 region: CASSRQGAGEKLFF. The CDR3 coding sequence is TGTGCCAGCTCCAGACAGGGGGCTGGAGAAAAACTGTTTTTT.

This rearrangement joins TRBV18 to TRBJ2-1; possible D gene TRBD2, 5 bases. CDR3 size: 13 residues. Germline CDR1 KGHSH, CDR2 LQKENI. V shed 8 bases and J shed 9 bases, with 17 bases lying between them. The CDR3 region is CASTRTGWAEQFF. In DNA, the CDR3 is TGTGCCAGCACCAGGACTGGGTGGGCTGAGCAGTTCTTC.